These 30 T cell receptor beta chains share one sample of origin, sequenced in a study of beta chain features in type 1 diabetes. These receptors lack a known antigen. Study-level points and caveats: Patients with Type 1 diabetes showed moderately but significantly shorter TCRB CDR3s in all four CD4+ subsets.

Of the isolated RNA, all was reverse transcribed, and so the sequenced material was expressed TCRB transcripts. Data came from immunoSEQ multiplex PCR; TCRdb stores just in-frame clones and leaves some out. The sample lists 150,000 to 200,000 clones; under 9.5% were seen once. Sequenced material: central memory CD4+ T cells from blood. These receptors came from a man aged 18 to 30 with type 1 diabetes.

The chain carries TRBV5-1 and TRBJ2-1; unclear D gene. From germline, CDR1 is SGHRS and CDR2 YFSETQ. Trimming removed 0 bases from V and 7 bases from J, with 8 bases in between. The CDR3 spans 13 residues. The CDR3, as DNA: TGCGCCAGCAGCTTGGGGCAAGTGAATGAGCAGTTCTTC. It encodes CASSLGQVNEQFF.

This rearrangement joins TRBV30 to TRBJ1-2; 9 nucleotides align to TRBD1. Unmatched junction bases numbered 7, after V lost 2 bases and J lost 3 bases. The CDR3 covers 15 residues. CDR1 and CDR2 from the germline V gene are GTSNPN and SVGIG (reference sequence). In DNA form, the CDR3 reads TGTGCCTGGAGTCCGTGGACAGGGGTGGACTATGGCTACACCTTC. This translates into CAWSPWTGVDYGYTF.

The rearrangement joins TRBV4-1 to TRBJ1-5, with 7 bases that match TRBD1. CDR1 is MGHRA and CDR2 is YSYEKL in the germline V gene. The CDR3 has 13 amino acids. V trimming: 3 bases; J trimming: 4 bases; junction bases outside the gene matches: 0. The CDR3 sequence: CASSQDRNQPQHF. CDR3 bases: TGCGCCAGCAGCCAGGACAGGAATCAGCCCCAGCATTTT.

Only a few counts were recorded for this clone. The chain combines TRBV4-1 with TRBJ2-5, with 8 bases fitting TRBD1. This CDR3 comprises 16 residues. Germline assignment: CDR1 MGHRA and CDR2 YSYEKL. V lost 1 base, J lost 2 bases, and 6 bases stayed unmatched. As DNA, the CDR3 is TGCGCCAGCAGCCAAGGGGCGGACAGGGTGCAAGAGACCCAGTACTTC. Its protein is CASSQGADRVQETQYF.

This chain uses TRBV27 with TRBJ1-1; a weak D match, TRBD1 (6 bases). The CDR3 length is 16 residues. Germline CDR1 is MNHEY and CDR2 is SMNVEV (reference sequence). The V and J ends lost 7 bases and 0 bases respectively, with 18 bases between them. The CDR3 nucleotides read TGTGCCAGCATGCGTGGACAGCCATCCTTGAACACTGAAGCTTTCTTT. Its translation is CASMRGQPSLNTEAFF.

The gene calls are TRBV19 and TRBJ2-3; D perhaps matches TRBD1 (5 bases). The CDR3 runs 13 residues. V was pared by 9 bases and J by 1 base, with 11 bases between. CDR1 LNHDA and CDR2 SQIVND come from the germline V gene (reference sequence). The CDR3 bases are TGTGCCAGCCGCAGGGATGGCACAGATACGCAGTATTTT. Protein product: CASRRDGTDTQYF.

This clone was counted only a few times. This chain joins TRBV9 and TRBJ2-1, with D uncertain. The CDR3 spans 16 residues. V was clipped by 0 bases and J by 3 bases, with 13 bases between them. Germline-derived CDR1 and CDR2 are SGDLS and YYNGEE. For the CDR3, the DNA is TGTGCCAGCAGCGTAGATCTAGATAGGAACTACAATGAGCAGTTCTTC. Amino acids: CASSVDLDRNYNEQFF.

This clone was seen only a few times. The CDR3 loop reads CASSQPGLPDTQYF. In nucleotides, the CDR3 is TGCGCCAGCAGCCAACCTGGACTTCCGGATACGCAGTATTTT. The chain carries TRBV4-1 and TRBJ2-3, with D possibly TRBD2 on 5 matching bases. This CDR3 spans 14 amino acids. Looked up from germline, CDR1 is MGHRA and CDR2 is YSYEKL. The V end lost 2 bases, the J end lost 6 bases, and 12 bases lay between the germline ends.

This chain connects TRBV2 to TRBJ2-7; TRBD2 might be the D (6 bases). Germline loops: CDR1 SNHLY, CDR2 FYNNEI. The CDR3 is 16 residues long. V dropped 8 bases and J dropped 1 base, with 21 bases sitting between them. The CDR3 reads CASLPWGSGLSYEQYF. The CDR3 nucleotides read TGTGCCAGCCTACCTTGGGGTAGCGGCCTTTCCTACGAGCAGTACTTC.

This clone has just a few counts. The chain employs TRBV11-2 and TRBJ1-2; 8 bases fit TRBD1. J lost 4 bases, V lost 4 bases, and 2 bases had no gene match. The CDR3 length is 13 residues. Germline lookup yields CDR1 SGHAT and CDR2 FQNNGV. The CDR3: CASSSDRAYGYTF. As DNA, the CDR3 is TGTGCCAGCAGCTCGGACAGGGCCTATGGCTACACCTTC.

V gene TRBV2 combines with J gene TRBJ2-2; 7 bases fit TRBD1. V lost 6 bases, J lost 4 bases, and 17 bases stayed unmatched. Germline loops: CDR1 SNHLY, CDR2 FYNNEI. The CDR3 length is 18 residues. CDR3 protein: CASRGFDRDVGSTGELFF. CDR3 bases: TGTGCCAGCAGGGGATTTGACAGGGACGTGGGCAGCACCGGGGAGCTGTTTTTT.

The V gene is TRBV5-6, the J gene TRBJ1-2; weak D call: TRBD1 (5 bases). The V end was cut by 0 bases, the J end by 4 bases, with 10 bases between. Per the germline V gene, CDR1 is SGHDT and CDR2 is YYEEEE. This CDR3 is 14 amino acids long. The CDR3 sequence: CASSLGDRVYGYTF. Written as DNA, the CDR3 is TGTGCCAGCAGCTTGGGAGACAGAGTCTATGGCTACACCTTC.

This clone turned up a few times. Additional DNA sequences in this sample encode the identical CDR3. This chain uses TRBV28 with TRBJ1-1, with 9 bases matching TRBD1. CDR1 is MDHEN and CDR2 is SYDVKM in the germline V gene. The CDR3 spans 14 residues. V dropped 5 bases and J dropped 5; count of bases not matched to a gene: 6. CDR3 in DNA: TGTGCCAGCAGTACGGGACAGGGAAGGACTGAAGCTTTCTTT. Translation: CASSTGQGRTEAFF.

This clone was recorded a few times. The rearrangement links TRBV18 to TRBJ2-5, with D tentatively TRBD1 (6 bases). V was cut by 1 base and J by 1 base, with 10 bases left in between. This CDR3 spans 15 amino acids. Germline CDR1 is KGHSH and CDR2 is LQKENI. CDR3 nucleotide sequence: TGTGCCAGCTCACCACAAGGCAGGGGCCAAGAGACCCAGTACTTC. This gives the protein CASSPQGRGQETQYF.

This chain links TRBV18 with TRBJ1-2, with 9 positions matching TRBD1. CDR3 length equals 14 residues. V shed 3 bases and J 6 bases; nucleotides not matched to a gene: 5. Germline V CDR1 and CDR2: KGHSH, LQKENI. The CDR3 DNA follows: TGTGCCAGCTCACCGGGACAGGGTGCGGATGGCTACACCTTC. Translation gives CASSPGQGADGYTF.

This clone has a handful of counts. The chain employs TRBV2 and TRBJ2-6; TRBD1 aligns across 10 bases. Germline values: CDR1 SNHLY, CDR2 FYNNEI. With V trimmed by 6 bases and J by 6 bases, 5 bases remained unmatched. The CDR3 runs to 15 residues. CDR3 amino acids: CASRRDRGEANVLTF. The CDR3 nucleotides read TGTGCCAGCAGGCGGGACAGGGGAGAGGCCAACGTCCTGACTTTC.

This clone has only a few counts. This chain's CDR3 is CASTKQGRMYGYTF. CDR3 nucleotide sequence: TGTGCCAGCACTAAGCAGGGGCGGATGTATGGCTACACCTTC. The genes are TRBV2 and TRBJ1-2; D is perhaps TRBD1 (6 bases). V lost 7 bases and J lost 5, with 17 bases in between. Germline values: CDR1 SNHLY, CDR2 FYNNEI. CDR3 length: 14 residues.

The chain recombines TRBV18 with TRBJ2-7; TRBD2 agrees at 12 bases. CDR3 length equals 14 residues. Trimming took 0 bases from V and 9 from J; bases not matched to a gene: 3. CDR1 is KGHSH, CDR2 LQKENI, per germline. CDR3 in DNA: TGTGCCAGCTCACCACCGACTAGCGGGGGTTGGCAGTACTTC. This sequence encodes CASSPPTSGGWQYF.

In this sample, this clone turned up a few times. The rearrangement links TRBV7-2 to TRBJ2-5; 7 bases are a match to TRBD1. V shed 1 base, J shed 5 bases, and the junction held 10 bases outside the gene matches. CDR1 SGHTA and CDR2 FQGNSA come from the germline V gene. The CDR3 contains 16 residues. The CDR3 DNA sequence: TGTGCCAGCAGCTTAGGGGGGACAGTGTCGAGGGAGACCCAGTACTTC. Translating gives CASSLGGTVSRETQYF.

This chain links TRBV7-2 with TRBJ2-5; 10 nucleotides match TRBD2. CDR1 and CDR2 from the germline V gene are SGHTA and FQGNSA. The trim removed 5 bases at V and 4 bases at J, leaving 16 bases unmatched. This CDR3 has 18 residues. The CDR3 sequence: CASSNPAGSGRAVETQYF. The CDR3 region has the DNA TGTGCCAGCAGCAACCCCGCGGGGAGCGGGAGGGCCGTAGAGACCCAGTACTTC. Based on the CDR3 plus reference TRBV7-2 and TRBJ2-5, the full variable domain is GAGVSQSPSNKVTEKGKDVELRCDPISGHTALYWYRQSLGQGLEFLIYFQGNSAPDKSGLPSDRFSAERTGGSVSTLTIQRTQQEDSAVYLCASSNPAGSGRAVETQYFGPGTRLLVL.

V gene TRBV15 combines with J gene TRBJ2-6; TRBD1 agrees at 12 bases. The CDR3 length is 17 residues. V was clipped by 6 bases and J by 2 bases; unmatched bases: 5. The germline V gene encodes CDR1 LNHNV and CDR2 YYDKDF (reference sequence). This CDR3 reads CATRPGTGGAGANVLTF. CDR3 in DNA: TGTGCCACCAGACCCGGGACAGGGGGCGCTGGGGCCAACGTCCTGACTTTC.

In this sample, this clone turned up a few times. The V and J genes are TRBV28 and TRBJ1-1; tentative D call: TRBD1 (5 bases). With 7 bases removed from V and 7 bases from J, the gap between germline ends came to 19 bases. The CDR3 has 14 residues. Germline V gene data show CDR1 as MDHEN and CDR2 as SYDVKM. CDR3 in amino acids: CASTSGGGVGEAFF. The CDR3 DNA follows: TGTGCCAGCACATCCGGCGGAGGGGTGGGTGAAGCTTTCTTT. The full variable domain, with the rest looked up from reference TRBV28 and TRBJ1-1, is DVKVTQSSRYLVKRTGEKVFLECVQDMDHENMFWYRQDPGLGLRLIYFSYDVKMKEKGDIPEGYSVSREKKERFSLILESASTNQTSMYLCASTSGGGVGEAFFGQGTRLTVV.

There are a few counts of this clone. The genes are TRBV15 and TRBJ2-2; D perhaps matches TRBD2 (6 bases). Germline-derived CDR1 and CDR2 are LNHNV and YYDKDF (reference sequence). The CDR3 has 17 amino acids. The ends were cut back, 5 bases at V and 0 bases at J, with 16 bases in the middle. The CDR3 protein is CATSRRDSQANTGELFF. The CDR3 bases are TGTGCCACCAGCCGACGGGACTCGCAGGCGAACACCGGGGAGCTGTTTTTT.

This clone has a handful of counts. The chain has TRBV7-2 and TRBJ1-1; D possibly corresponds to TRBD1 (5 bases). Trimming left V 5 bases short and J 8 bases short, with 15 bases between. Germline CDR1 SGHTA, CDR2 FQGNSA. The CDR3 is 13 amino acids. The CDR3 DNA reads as TGTGCCAGCAGCCCAGGGCAGGGTAGAGAAGCTTTCTTT. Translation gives CASSPGQGREAFF. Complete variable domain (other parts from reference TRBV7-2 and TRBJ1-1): GAGVSQSPSNKVTEKGKDVELRCDPISGHTALYWYRQSLGQGLEFLIYFQGNSAPDKSGLPSDRFSAERTGGSVSTLTIQRTQQEDSAVYLCASSPGQGREAFFGQGTRLTVV.

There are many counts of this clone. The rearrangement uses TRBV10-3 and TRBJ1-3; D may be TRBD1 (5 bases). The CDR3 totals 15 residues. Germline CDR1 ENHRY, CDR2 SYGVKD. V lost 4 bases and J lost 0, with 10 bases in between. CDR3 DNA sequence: TGTGCCATCAGTGCAGGGTCGCTCTCTGGAAACACCATATATTTT. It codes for CAISAGSLSGNTIYF.

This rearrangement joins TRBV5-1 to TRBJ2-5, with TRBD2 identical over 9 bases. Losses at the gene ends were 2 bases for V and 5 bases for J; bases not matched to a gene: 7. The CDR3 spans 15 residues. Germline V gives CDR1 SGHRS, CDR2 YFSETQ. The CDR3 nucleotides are TGCGCCAGCAGCTTAAATCCCGGGACTAGCGAGACCCAGTACTTC. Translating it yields CASSLNPGTSETQYF.

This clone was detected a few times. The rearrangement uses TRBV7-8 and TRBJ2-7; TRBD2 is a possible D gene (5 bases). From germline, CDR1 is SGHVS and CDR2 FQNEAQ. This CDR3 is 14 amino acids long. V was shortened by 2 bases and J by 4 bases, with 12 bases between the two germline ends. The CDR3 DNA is TGTGCCAGCAGCTTATTAGACTACACGTACGAGCAGTACTTC. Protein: CASSLLDYTYEQYF.

CDR3 nucleotides: TGTGCCAGCAGCAAAGGCACTAGCGGGGGGCCTGGAGAGACCCAGTACTTC. Translation: CASSKGTSGGPGETQYF. The chain has TRBV21-1 and TRBJ2-5; the D call TRBD2 from the table was never checked on the DNA. TRBV21-1 is deemed a pseudogene. This CDR3 spans 17 amino acids.

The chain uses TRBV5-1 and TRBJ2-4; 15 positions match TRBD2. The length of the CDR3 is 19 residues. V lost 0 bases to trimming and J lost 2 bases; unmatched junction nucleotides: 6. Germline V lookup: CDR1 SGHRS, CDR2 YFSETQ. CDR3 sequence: CASSLGTSGRAVTKNIQYF. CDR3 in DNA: TGCGCCAGCAGCTTGGGGACTAGCGGGAGGGCCGTCACCAAAAACATTCAGTACTTC.

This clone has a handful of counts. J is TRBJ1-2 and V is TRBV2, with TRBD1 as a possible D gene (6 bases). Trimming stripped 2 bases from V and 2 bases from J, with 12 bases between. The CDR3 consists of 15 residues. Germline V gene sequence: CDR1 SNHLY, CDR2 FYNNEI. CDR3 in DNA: TGTGCCAGCAGTGAACAGGGGAAACCCAACTATGGCTACACCTTC. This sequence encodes CASSEQGKPNYGYTF. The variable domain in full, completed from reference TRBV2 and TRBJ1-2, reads EPEVTQTPSHQVTQMGQEVILRCVPISNHLYFYWYRQILGQKVEFLVSFYNNEISEKSEIFDDQFSVERPDGSNFTLKIRSTKLEDSAMYFCASSEQGKPNYGYTFGSGTRLTVV.